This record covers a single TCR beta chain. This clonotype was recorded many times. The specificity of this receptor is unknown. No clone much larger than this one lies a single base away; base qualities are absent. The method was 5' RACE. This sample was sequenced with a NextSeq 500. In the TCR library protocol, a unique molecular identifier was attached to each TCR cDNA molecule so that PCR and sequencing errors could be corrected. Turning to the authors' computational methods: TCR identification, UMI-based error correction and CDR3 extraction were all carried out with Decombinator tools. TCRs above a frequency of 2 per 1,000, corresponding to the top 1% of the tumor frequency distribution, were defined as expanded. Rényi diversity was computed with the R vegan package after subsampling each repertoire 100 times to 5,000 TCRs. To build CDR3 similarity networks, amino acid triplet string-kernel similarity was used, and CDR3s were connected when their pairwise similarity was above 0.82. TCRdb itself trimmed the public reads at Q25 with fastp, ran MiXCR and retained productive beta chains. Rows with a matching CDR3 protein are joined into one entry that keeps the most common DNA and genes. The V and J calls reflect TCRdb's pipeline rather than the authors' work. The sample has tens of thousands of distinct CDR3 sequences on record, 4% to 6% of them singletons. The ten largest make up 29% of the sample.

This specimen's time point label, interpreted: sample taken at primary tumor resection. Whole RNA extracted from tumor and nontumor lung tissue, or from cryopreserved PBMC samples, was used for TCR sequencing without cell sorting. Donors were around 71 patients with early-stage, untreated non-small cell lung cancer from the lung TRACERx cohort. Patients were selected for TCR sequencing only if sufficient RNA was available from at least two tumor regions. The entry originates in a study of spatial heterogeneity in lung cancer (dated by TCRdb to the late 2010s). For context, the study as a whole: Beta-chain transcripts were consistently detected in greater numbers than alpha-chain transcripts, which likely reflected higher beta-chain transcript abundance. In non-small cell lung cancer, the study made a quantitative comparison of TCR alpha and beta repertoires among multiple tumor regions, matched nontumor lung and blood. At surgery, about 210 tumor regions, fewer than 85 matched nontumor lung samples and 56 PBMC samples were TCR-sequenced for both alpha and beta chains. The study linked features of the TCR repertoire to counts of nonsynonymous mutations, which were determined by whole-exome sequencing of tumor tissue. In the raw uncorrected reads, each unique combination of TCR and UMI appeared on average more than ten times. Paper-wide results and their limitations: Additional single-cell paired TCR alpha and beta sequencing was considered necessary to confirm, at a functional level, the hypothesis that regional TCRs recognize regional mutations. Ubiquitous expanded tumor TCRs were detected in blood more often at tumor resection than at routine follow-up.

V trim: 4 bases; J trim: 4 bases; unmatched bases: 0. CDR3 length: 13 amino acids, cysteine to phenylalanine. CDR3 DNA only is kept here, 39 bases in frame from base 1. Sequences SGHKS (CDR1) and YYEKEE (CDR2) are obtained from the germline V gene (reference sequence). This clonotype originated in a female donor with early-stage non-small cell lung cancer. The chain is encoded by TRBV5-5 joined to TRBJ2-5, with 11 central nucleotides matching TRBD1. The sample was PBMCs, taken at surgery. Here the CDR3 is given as CASSGTGGETQYF. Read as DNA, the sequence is TGTGCCAGCAGCGGGACAGGGGGAGAGACCCAGTACTTC.